The entry below describes one T cell receptor (beta chain). Antigen unknown. This record comes from a study of blood T cells in healthy people across ages. The CDR3 loop spans 17 amino acids. Per germline, CDR1 LGHDT and CDR2 YNNKEL (reference sequence). Trimming removed 4 bases from V and 2 bases from J; junction bases left unmatched: 9. Using a J-beta primer mix together with a sample-barcoded 5' primer, a second PCR was run for about 7 to 12 cycles. TCRdb reprocessed the 5' RACE reads via MiXCR and lists one record per CDR3 protein. This repertoire shows 600,000 to 900,000 distinct CDR3 sequences, roughly 25% found once; its top ten account for about 3%. Study observations and caveats: Diversity figures derived from one million T cells were judged to underestimate the true value.

These data also formed part of another study, on T cells of mothers and their children. According to that study: Extraction yielded RNA that went, in full, into cDNA synthesis at approximately 1.4 ug per 15 ul.

This receptor was taken from a boy aged 5-17 years in good health. Material for sequencing was blood. The rearrangement uses TRBV3-1 and TRBJ2-2; 8 bases fit TRBD2. For the CDR3, the DNA is TGTGCCAGCAGCCGCGGAAGCGGGGGACCAAACACCGGGGAGCTGTTTTTT. Translating it yields CASSRGSGGPNTGELFF.